A single sample is the source of the 7 T cell receptor beta chains below, sequenced in a study of PD-L1 blockade in urothelial cancer. Time point given: pretreatment peripheral blood. Method: immunoSEQ multiplex PCR; TCRdb's copy keeps in-frame clones and lacks some. This sample has around 92,000 clones; about 89% occur once, and the top ten carry more than 0.85%. This material consisted of PBMCs, taken around atezolizumab (anti-PD-L1) treatment. Source of these receptors: an elderly woman with urothelial cancer.

This chain uses TRBV28 with TRBJ1-2; no definite D call. The CDR3 is 16 amino acids. Germline CDR1 MDHEN, CDR2 SYDVKM. Trimming pared 4 bases from V and 7 bases from J, leaving 22 bases between. The CDR3 here is CASSSPRPVRTGGYTF. Written as DNA, the CDR3 is TGTGCCAGCAGTTCCCCCCGGCCCGTACGTACGGGTGGCTACACCTTC.

The chain has TRBV18 and TRBJ2-6; D gene uncertain. The CDR3 loop spans 16 amino acids. Trimming took 2 bases from V and 0 from J, leaving 8 bases between them. CDR1 KGHSH and CDR2 LQKENI come from the germline V gene. CDR3 residues: CASSPTSNSGANVLTF. The CDR3 DNA sequence: TGTGCCAGCTCACCAACCAGTAACTCTGGGGCCAACGTCCTGACTTTC. The full variable domain, in which reference TRBV18 and TRBJ2-6 provide the parts outside the CDR3, is NAGVMQNPRHLVRRRGQEARLRCSPMKGHSHVYWYRQLPEEGLKFMVYLQKENIIDESGMPKERFSAEFPKEGPSILRIQQVVRGDSAAYFCASSPTSNSGANVLTFGAGSRLTVL.

This chain links TRBV11-2 with TRBJ1-4; weak D call: TRBD1 (5 bases). This CDR3 spans 15 amino acids. Trimming removed 6 bases at V and 0 bases at J, with 11 bases between. Per the germline V gene, CDR1 is SGHAT and CDR2 is FQNNGV. This CDR3 reads CASSPDSATNEKLFF. CDR3 DNA: TGTGCCAGCAGTCCAGACAGTGCAACTAATGAAAAACTGTTTTTT.

This clone was seen a single time. V and J are TRBV5-1 and TRBJ2-7; 8 nucleotides agree with TRBD1. This CDR3 is 15 amino acids long. Germline V gives CDR1 SGHRS, CDR2 YFSETQ. V lost 1 base and J lost 3; bases outside the gene matches: 6. The CDR3 DNA reads as TGCGCCAGCAGCTTGTCGGCAGGGGGCATCTACGAGCAGTACTTC. Residues: CASSLSAGGIYEQYF.

V and J are TRBV27 and TRBJ1-1, with D unclear. The germline CDR1 and CDR2 sequences are MNHEY and SMNVEV (reference sequence). V lost 8 bases, J lost 1 base, and 11 bases lay in between. The CDR3 sequence is 13 residues long. The CDR3 DNA is TGTGCCAGCGGTGAGAGGGAGAACACTGAAGCTTTCTTT. Translating gives CASGERENTEAFF.

This clone was detected once. The chain joins TRBV10-2 to TRBJ1-1; D is undetermined. CDR3 length: 14 amino acids. The V gene lost 7 bases and the J gene lost 1 base, with 13 bases spanning the gap. Germline lookup yields CDR1 WSHSY and CDR2 SAAADI. CDR3 sequence reads: CASIQTGKNTEAFF. CDR3 sequence (DNA): TGCGCCAGCATCCAGACGGGGAAGAACACTGAAGCTTTCTTT.

The chain joins TRBV4-1 to TRBJ2-5; 9 bases map to TRBD2. Germline V gene data show CDR1 as MGHRA and CDR2 as YSYEKL. V lost 1 base to trimming and J lost 9 bases; unmatched junction nucleotides: 9. The CDR3 covers 15 residues. This CDR3 is CASSQASGVLGAQYF. Here the CDR3 DNA reads TGCGCCAGCAGCCAAGCTAGCGGGGTGCTCGGGGCCCAGTACTTC.